This TCR beta chain was observed in a study of blood T cell repertoires in COVID-19. The V end lost 3 bases, the J end lost 0 bases, and 4 bases lay between the germline ends. Germline V gives CDR1 MNHEY, CDR2 SMNVEV (reference sequence). This CDR3 has 13 amino acids. Generated by immunoSEQ multiplex PCR, the TCRdb table keeps only in-frame clones and is missing some. Here the sample spans nearly 350,000 clones, roughly nine tenths being singletons. The sample consisted of PBMCs or T cells enriched from blood (not recorded which). This rearrangement joins TRBV27 to TRBJ2-3; D call uncertain. The receptor's source is a young woman who had recovered from COVID-19. The CDR3 is CASSFGSTDTQYF. CDR3 bases: TGTGCCAGCAGTTTCGGTAGCACAGATACGCAGTATTTT.